What follows are 12 T cell receptor beta chains derived from one specimen sequenced in a study of response to subunit inactivated influenza vaccine listed by TCRdb under 2018. Libraries were constructed by RT-PCR. Sequencing used an Illumina HiSeq 2500. TCRdb ran its own pipeline on the public reads, namely fastp trimming at Q25 and MiXCR clone calling, and kept in-frame beta chains. Every entry covers one CDR3 protein and lists the most common genes and DNA from its rows. For this sample there are about 830,000 distinct CDR3 sequences; 18% appear just once. The ten largest clones add up to 11% of the sample. Source: PBMCs from blood, taken roughly 5 days after vaccination. The receptor set was obtained from a man aged 45-65 years who received an inactivated influenza vaccine. Donor details come from another sample of the same person, matched by shared clones.

This clonotype was seen only a few times. The genes are TRBV4-3 and TRBJ2-7; the match to TRBD2 covers 7 bases. After removal of 1 base from V and 2 bases from J, the junction contained 5 bases not matched to a gene. Germline V gives CDR1 LGHNA, CDR2 YSLEER. The CDR3 has 15 amino acids. CDR3 DNA sequence: TGCGCCAGCAGCCAAGCACTAGGACTAGCCTACGAGCAGTACTTC. Translating gives CASSQALGLAYEQYF.

Ten or more counts support this clonotype. This chain uses TRBV10-1 with TRBJ2-7; 7 bases match TRBD1. This CDR3 is built from 14 residues. V lost 4 bases, J lost 2 bases, and 5 bases stayed unmatched. Germline-derived CDR1 and CDR2 are WNHNN and SYGVQD (reference sequence). The CDR3 DNA sequence: TGCGCCAGCAGTGCACGGGACAGCCCCTACGAGCAGTACTTC. It specifies CASSARDSPYEQYF.

Only a few counts were recorded for this clonotype. The chain couples TRBV10-3 to TRBJ2-1; no clear D gene. Trimming pared 3 bases from V and 4 bases from J, leaving 7 bases between. The V gene's germline CDR1 is ENHRY and CDR2 SYGVKD. CDR3 length: 13 residues. DNA of the CDR3: TGTGCCATCAGTGATGGACGTTACAATGAGCAGTTCTTC. This gives the protein CAISDGRYNEQFF.

This rearrangement joins TRBV5-1 to TRBJ2-3; tentative D call: TRBD2 (6 bases). Germline CDR1 reads SGHRS; CDR2 reads YFSETQ. The germline V and J ends were trimmed by 3 bases and 1 base, with 15 bases remaining between them. This CDR3 is 16 amino acids long. CDR3: CASSWRDGGGTDTQYF. As DNA, the CDR3 is TGCGCCAGCAGCTGGAGGGACGGTGGGGGCACAGATACGCAGTATTTT.

The sample holds a few counts of this clonotype. The rearrangement joins TRBV20-1 to TRBJ1-2; perhaps TRBD1 as D (5 bases). In germline, CDR1 is DFQATT, CDR2 SNEGSKA (reference sequence). This CDR3 has 13 amino acids. V was pared by 1 base and J by 7 bases, with 13 bases between. CDR3: CSARGGSPVGYTF. CDR3 in DNA: TGCAGTGCTAGAGGGGGGAGTCCGGTTGGCTACACCTTC.

The rearrangement uses TRBV7-8 and TRBJ2-7; D is perhaps TRBD2 (6 bases). Germline V gene lookup returns CDR1 SGHVS and CDR2 FQNEAQ. The CDR3 has 14 residues. V lost 11 bases and J lost 1, with 18 bases in between. CDR3 amino acids: CASSAPGASYEQYF. As DNA, the CDR3 is TGTGCCTCCAGCGCCCCGGGAGCTTCCTACGAGCAGTACTTC.

The CDR3 sequence is CASSDSLAGYNEQFF. The CDR3 DNA follows: TGTGCCAGCAGTGATTCCCTAGCGGGGTACAATGAGCAGTTCTTC. The chain employs TRBV12-3 or TRBV12-4 and TRBJ2-1, with 9 positions matching TRBD2. The V and J ends lost 5 bases and 4 bases, in that order; junction bases with no gene match: 6. There are 15 residues in the CDR3.

The chain uses TRBV12-3 or TRBV12-4 and TRBJ1-2, with no clear D. Deletions cut 2 bases from V and 3 bases from J, with 10 bases between. This CDR3 contains 14 residues. CDR3 in DNA: TGTGCCAGCAGTTTAAGCAGGACCCACTATGGCTACACCTTC. It translates to CASSLSRTHYGYTF.

This chain connects TRBV4-1 to TRBJ2-5; no reliable D call. This CDR3 is 13 amino acids long. Trimming pared 1 base from V and 5 bases from J, leaving 8 bases between. Germline lookup yields CDR1 MGHRA and CDR2 YSYEKL. CDR3 sequence: CASSQVGRETQYF. The CDR3 nucleotides read TGCGCCAGCAGCCAAGTTGGCCGGGAGACCCAGTACTTC.

This clonotype was observed a handful of times. The chain has TRBV10-2 and TRBJ2-3; 11 nucleotides agree with TRBD1. Germline CDR1 is WSHSY and CDR2 is SAAADI. Germline trimming cut 6 bases from V and 2 bases from J; bases unmatched to any gene: 10. The CDR3 is 17 amino acids. The CDR3 nucleotides are TGCGCCAGCAGCCTAAGGGACAGGGGGGGTTACACAGATACGCAGTATTTT. Protein: CASSLRDRGGYTDTQYF.

In its sample, this clonotype was seen a few times. The chain has TRBV5-1 and TRBJ2-7; 10 nucleotides line up with TRBD2. The germline V gene has CDR1 SGHRS and CDR2 YFSETQ. J lost 1 base, V lost 5 bases, and 3 bases had no gene match. The CDR3 is 14 residues long. The CDR3 loop reads CASSTSGASYEQYF. CDR3 in DNA: TGCGCCAGCAGTACTAGCGGGGCTTCCTACGAGCAGTACTTC.

This chain connects TRBV3-1 to TRBJ2-1, with TRBD2 matching 8 bases. J gave up 2 bases and V 0 bases, and 6 bases lay outside the gene matches. Germline assignment: CDR1 LGHDT and CDR2 YNNKEL (reference sequence). The CDR3 runs 17 residues. The DNA for the CDR3 is TGTGCCAGCAGCCAAGAGAGCAGCGGGAGTCCCTACAATGAGCAGTTCTTC. Protein product: CASSQESSGSPYNEQFF.